What follows are 21 T cell receptor beta chains derived from one specimen sequenced in a study of human T cells and chemical hapten exposure. Documented time point: healthy volunteer bleed at 2 weeks. Researchers extracted total RNA from unfractionated whole blood. TCRdb ran MiXCR on the RACE reads and lists one entry per CDR3 protein. This sample has just over 90,000 distinct CDR3 sequences, with approximately 9.7% found just once. The sample was whole blood. The receptors were gathered from a female donor in good health. Some clones in this sample may be carry-over from other donors' samples.

J is TRBJ2-3 and V is TRBV28, with TRBD2 as a possible D gene (7 bases). The CDR3 runs 13 residues. Deletions cut 8 bases from V and 1 base from J, with 10 bases between. Germline CDR1 reads MDHEN; CDR2 reads SYDVKM. The CDR3 coding sequence is TGTGCCAGCGGGGGGGGGCGCACAGATACGCAGTATTTT. This sequence encodes CASGGGRTDTQYF.

Comment on this clonotype: An end of the junction does not agree with germline; a read error may underlie this. The chain has TRBV28 and TRBJ2-7, with TRBD1 matching 8 bases. The length of the CDR3 is 15 residues. Germline V gene lookup returns CDR1 MDHEN and CDR2 SYDVKM. The CDR3 reads CASTLRDRSSYEQYF. For the CDR3, the DNA is TGTGCCAGCACTTTAAGGGACAGGAGCTCCTACGAGCAGTACTTC.

The V gene is TRBV5-1, the J gene TRBJ2-3, with TRBD1 identical over 8 bases. V was pared by 1 base and J by 5 bases, with 3 bases of the junction left unmatched. Germline CDR1 SGHRS, CDR2 YFSETQ. The CDR3 extends over 14 amino acids. The chain's CDR3 is CASSLKQGEDTQYF. CDR3 bases: TGCGCCAGCAGCTTGAAACAGGGGGAAGATACGCAGTATTTT.

This clonotype was seen a handful of times. The chain links TRBV14 to TRBJ2-3, with 7 bases fitting TRBD1. J lost 0 bases, V lost 2 bases, and 5 bases had no gene match. The CDR3 has 16 amino acids. CDR1 and CDR2 (germline): SGHDN, FVKESK. In DNA, the CDR3 is TGTGCCAGCAGCCAACGACAGGGTTCTAGCACAGATACGCAGTATTTT. Translation gives CASSQRQGSSTDTQYF.

This clonotype was picked up many times. The chain carries TRBV15 and TRBJ2-3, with 8 bases lining up with TRBD1. The CDR3 covers 16 residues. With V trimmed by 1 base and J by 4 bases, 7 bases remained unmatched. Germline V CDR1 and CDR2: LNHNV, YYDKDF (reference sequence). CDR3 in amino acids: CATSRVPGQGSDTQYF. Written as DNA, the CDR3 is TGTGCCACCAGCAGAGTTCCAGGACAGGGCTCAGATACGCAGTATTTT.

The chain's CDR3 is CASSQIDREDPYEQYF. CDR3 in DNA: TGTGCCAGCAGTCAGATCGACAGGGAGGATCCCTACGAGCAGTACTTC. The chain recombines TRBV27 with TRBJ2-7; possibly TRBD1 for D (7 bases). The CDR3 extends over 16 amino acids. With 5 bases removed from V and 2 bases from J, the gap between germline ends came to 19 bases. CDR1 MNHEY and CDR2 SMNVEV come from the germline V gene (reference sequence).

There are many counts of this clonotype. The chain uses TRBV20-1 and TRBJ2-3, with D perhaps matching TRBD2 (6 bases). The V gene lost 6 bases and the J gene lost 5 bases, with 21 bases spanning the gap. This CDR3 contains 15 residues. CDR1 is DFQATT, CDR2 SNEGSKA, per germline (reference sequence). The CDR3 loop reads CSARRAGSGIDTQYF. DNA for the CDR3: TGCAGTGCCAGGAGGGCGGGATCAGGAATAGATACGCAGTATTTT.

This clonotype has only a few counts. The V call is TRBV29-1, the J call TRBJ1-1; a weak D match, TRBD1 (6 bases). V was clipped by 4 bases and J by 2 bases, with 11 bases between them. Germline CDR1 SQVTM, CDR2 ANQGSEA. CDR3 length equals 13 residues. The chain's CDR3 is CSVAGAGNTEAFF. DNA of the CDR3: TGCAGCGTTGCAGGGGCAGGTAACACTGAAGCTTTCTTT.

The rearrangement links TRBV4-1 to TRBJ2-7; TRBD2 is a possible D gene (5 bases). This CDR3 contains 16 residues. Trimming pared 1 base from V and 4 bases from J, leaving 17 bases between. The germline V gene encodes CDR1 MGHRA and CDR2 YSYEKL. As DNA, the CDR3 is TGCGCCAGCAGCCAAGGACTGTCAAGCGGAATTTACGAGCAGTACTTC. Encoded protein: CASSQGLSSGIYEQYF.

In its sample, this clonotype was seen a few times. V and J are TRBV12-3 or TRBV12-4 and TRBJ1-2; 7 positions agree with TRBD1. Germline trimming cut 6 bases from V and 8 bases from J; bases unmatched to any gene: 9. This CDR3 is 13 amino acids long. CDR3 sequence reads: CASSSTGVWGYTF. The CDR3 DNA follows: TGTGCCAGCAGCTCAACAGGGGTCTGGGGCTACACCTTC.

The chain has TRBV2 and TRBJ1-6; D remains unclear. Germline V gene data show CDR1 as SNHLY and CDR2 as FYNNEI. V was shortened by 3 bases and J by 7 bases, with 10 bases between the two germline ends. This CDR3 is 14 amino acids long. CDR3 nucleotide sequence: TGTGCCAGCAGTGATGGGGTCGGGAATTCACCCCTCCACTTT. Amino acid sequence: CASSDGVGNSPLHF.

Many counts were recorded for this clonotype. J is TRBJ1-6 and V is TRBV12-3 or TRBV12-4, with a tentative D call TRBD1 (5 bases). This CDR3 has 14 residues. The ends were cut back, 6 bases at V and 6 bases at J, with 12 bases in the middle. The CDR3 loop is CASSPRGSNSPLHF. The CDR3 nucleotides are TGTGCCAGCAGCCCCCGGGGGAGTAATTCACCCCTCCACTTT.

This clonotype has at least ten counts. The chain carries TRBV28 and TRBJ2-7; 11 positions match TRBD1. V trimming: 6 bases; J trimming: 5 bases; junction bases outside the gene matches: 6. The CDR3 contains 14 residues. Per the germline V gene, CDR1 is MDHEN and CDR2 is SYDVKM. The CDR3 reads CASSPGQGAHEQYF. The CDR3 coding sequence is TGTGCCAGCAGCCCCGGACAGGGGGCCCACGAGCAGTACTTC.

This clonotype was counted ten times or more. V gene TRBV20-1 combines with J gene TRBJ2-7; D ambiguous. Germline CDR1 and CDR2: DFQATT and SNEGSKA (reference sequence). With 4 bases removed from V and 3 bases from J, the gap between germline ends came to 10 bases. The CDR3 length is 12 residues. Written as DNA, the CDR3 is TGCAGTGCTAAGGGTAATGTCTACGAGCAGTACTTC. Amino acids: CSAKGNVYEQYF.

This clonotype was seen at least ten times. This rearrangement joins TRBV2 to TRBJ2-1; 8 bases line up with TRBD2. V shed 6 bases, J shed 5 bases, and the junction held 6 bases outside the gene matches. The CDR3 sequence is 14 residues long. Germline-derived CDR1 and CDR2 are SNHLY and FYNNEI. CDR3 amino acids: CASRRGLGNNEQFF. The CDR3 DNA is TGTGCCAGCAGGAGGGGACTAGGAAACAATGAGCAGTTCTTC.

This clonotype was found many times. This chain links TRBV25-1 with TRBJ2-7; 12 positions match TRBD2. The V segment lost 7 bases and the J segment 2 bases; nucleotides outside the gene matches: 12. CDR1 and CDR2 (germline): MGHDK, SYGVNS. The CDR3 covers 17 residues. CDR3 protein: CASTPSGRVLPTYEQYF. The CDR3 DNA follows: TGTGCCAGCACCCCTAGCGGGAGGGTCCTACCAACCTACGAGCAGTACTTC.

This clonotype was seen many times. V and J are TRBV7-9 and TRBJ2-7; 7 bases line up with TRBD1. The CDR3 sequence is 14 residues long. With V trimmed by 4 bases and J by 0 bases, 3 bases remained unmatched. Germline V CDR1 and CDR2: SEHNR, FQNEAQ (reference sequence). The CDR3 nucleotides read TGTGCCAGCAGCTGGGACAGCAGCTCCTACGAGCAGTACTTC. It encodes CASSWDSSSYEQYF. The whole variable domain, remainder taken from reference TRBV7-9 and TRBJ2-7, is DTGVSQNPRHKITKRGQNVTFRCDPISEHNRLYWYRQTLGQGPEFLTYFQNEAQLEKSRLLSDRFSAERPKGSFSTLEIQRTEQGDSAMYLCASSWDSSSYEQYFGPGTRLTVT.

This clonotype appeared many times. The chain recombines TRBV3-1 with TRBJ1-4; D unclear. The ends were cut back, 2 bases at V and 1 base at J, with 8 bases in the middle. The V gene's germline CDR1 is LGHDT and CDR2 YNNKEL (reference sequence). CDR3 length: 15 amino acids. In DNA, the CDR3 is TGTGCCAGCAGCCAACCTTCGGGAACTAATGAAAAACTGTTTTTT. This sequence encodes CASSQPSGTNEKLFF. Full variable domain (rest looked up from reference TRBV3-1 and TRBJ1-4): DTAVSQTPKYLVTQMGNDKSIKCEQNLGHDTMYWYKQDSKKFLKIMFSYNNKELIINETVPNRFSPKSPDKAHLNLHINSLELGDSAVYFCASSQPSGTNEKLFFGSGTQLSVL.

This clonotype was picked up many times. The V gene is TRBV20-1, the J gene TRBJ2-7; D tentatively fits TRBD1 or TRBD2 (7 bases each). Trimming pared 5 bases from V and 6 bases from J, leaving 26 bases between. The CDR3 has 16 amino acids. The V gene's germline CDR1 is DFQATT and CDR2 SNEGSKA (reference sequence). Written as DNA, the CDR3 is TGCAGTGCTGCCCCTATTTCAGGGGGAGGGCCAGGCGAGCAGTACTTC. Translation: CSAAPISGGGPGEQYF.

The chain carries TRBV20-1 and TRBJ2-7, with D unclear. Germline V gene lookup returns CDR1 DFQATT and CDR2 SNEGSKA (reference sequence). V lost 3 bases to trimming and J lost 2 bases, with 8 bases between them. The CDR3 runs 12 residues. CDR3 protein: CSARVPPYEQYF. The CDR3 DNA follows: TGCAGTGCTAGGGTCCCACCCTACGAGCAGTACTTC.

The V call is TRBV6-6, the J call TRBJ1-6; 7 nucleotides line up with TRBD1. The CDR3 contains 15 residues. Germline V gives CDR1 MNHNY, CDR2 SVGAGI (reference sequence). The junction had 9 bases not matched to a gene; V was cut back by 6 bases and J by 7 bases. CDR3 protein: CASRPTGTDNSPLHF. In nucleotides, the CDR3 is TGTGCCAGCAGGCCCACCGGGACAGACAATTCACCCCTCCACTTT.